This T cell receptor beta chain emerged from a study of OX40 agonist ivuxolimab in advanced cancers. The table came from immunoSEQ multiplex PCR; TCRdb's copy has only in-frame clones and leaves some out. The table lists about 47,000 clones, around nine tenths of them singletons, with roughly 7.8% in the top ten. A note on this clone: Its antigen is not identified.

Germline V gene lookup returns CDR1 LNHDA and CDR2 SQIVND (reference sequence). This CDR3 is 12 amino acids long. Deletions cut 5 bases from V and 9 bases from J, with 10 bases between. Study-level points and caveats: It was also the case that some nonresponders had low normalized T-cell clonal expansion.

This receptor was obtained from an adult with an advanced solid tumor such as melanoma, head and neck, liver or kidney cancer. The chain recombines TRBV19 with TRBJ2-2, with D unresolved. Material: CD4+ or CD8+ T cells sorted from blood, obtained in a trial of the OX40 agonist ivuxolimab. CDR3 sequence: CASSPDTRELFF. CDR3 bases: TGTGCCAGTAGTCCAGATACCAGGGAGCTGTTTTTT.